The clone carrying this T cell receptor beta chain was seen only once. The CDR3 runs 15 residues. Looked up from germline, CDR1 is MNHEY and CDR2 is SVGAGI. The V gene lost 6 bases and the J gene lost 5 bases, with 16 bases spanning the gap. This entry comes from a study of blood T cell repertoires in COVID-19. Whole-study context: COVID-19 samples, acute and convalescent, were from the United States, Italy and Spain. The analysed material was cDNA or gDNA that came from T cells, B-cell-depleted T cells, or PBMCs.

The authors' processing: Amplifying reference gene primers gave estimates of nucleated cell counts. This table comes from immunoSEQ multiplex PCR, and its TCRdb copy is limited to in-frame clones, with some not included. From that table come the V and J calls and clone size; the DNA was used to work out D and trimming. The data show 200,000 to 300,000 clones, roughly nine tenths seen once. The material sequenced was peripheral blood. This sequence originates from a man aged 35 to 55 who had recovered from COVID-19. The genes are TRBV6-5 and TRBJ2-2; perhaps TRBD1 as D (5 bases). CDR3 in amino acids: CASRRQNAWTGELFF. The CDR3 DNA sequence: TGTGCCAGCAGGCGACAGAACGCTTGGACCGGGGAGCTGTTTTTT.